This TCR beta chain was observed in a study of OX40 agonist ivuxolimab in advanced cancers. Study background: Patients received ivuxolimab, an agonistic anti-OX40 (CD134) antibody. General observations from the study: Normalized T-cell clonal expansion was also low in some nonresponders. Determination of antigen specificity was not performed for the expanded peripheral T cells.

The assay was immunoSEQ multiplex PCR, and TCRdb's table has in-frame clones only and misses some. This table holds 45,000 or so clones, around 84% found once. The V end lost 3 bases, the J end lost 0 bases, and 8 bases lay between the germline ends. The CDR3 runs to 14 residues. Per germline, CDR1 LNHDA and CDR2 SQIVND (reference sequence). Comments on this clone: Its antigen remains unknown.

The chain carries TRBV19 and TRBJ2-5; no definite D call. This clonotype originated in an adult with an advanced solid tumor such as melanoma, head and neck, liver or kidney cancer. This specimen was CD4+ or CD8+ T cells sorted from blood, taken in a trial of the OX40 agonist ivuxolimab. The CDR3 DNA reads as TGTGCCAGTAGTATGATACAAAACCAAGAGACCCAGTACTTC. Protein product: CASSMIQNQETQYF.